This entry lists 11 T cell receptor beta chains sequenced from one sample in a study of blood T cell repertoires in COVID-19. Clones were read by immunoSEQ multiplex PCR, and TCRdb kept only the in-frame ones, dropping some. The table records about 200,000 clones, roughly nine tenths of them present only once. The sequencing input was peripheral blood. These receptors came from a man aged 35-49 years with acute or convalescent COVID-19.

The chain links TRBV4-1 to TRBJ1-5, with a possible D match to TRBD1 (6 bases). The V end was cut by 4 bases, the J end by 0 bases, with 10 bases between. This CDR3 is 15 amino acids long. Germline CDR1 is MGHRA and CDR2 is YSYEKL. The CDR3 here is CASSRQVNSNQPQHF. DNA for the CDR3: TGCGCCAGCAGCCGACAGGTGAATAGCAATCAGCCCCAGCATTTT.

The chain combines TRBV5-8 with TRBJ2-7, with 7 bases identical to TRBD1. The CDR3 spans 13 residues. Germline V gives CDR1 SGHTS, CDR2 YDEGEE. The J segment lost 2 bases and the V segment lost 6 bases, leaving 5 bases of the junction unmatched. The CDR3 reads CASTWGQPYEQYF. The CDR3 nucleotides are TGTGCCAGCACCTGGGGACAGCCCTACGAGCAGTACTTC.

This chain connects TRBV13 to TRBJ2-7; possibly TRBD1 for D (6 bases). This CDR3 is built from 17 residues. V gave up 4 bases and J gave up 3 bases, with 22 bases separating them. Germline values: CDR1 PRHDT, CDR2 FYEKMQ (reference sequence). The CDR3 DNA reads TGTGCCAGCAGCTCGTGGCATGAGGGACACGGAGTCTACGAGCAGTACTTC. Its translation: CASSSWHEGHGVYEQYF. Looking up the rest from reference TRBV13 and TRBJ2-7 gives the full variable domain: AAGVIQSPRHLIKEKRETATLKCYPIPRHDTVYWYQQGPGQDPQFLISFYEKMQSDKGSIPDRFSAQQFSDYHSELNMSSLELGDSALYFCASSSWHEGHGVYEQYFGPGTRLTVT.

The chain joins TRBV6-2 or TRBV6-3 to TRBJ2-5; 7 bases are shared with TRBD1. V gave up 2 bases and J gave up 9 bases; unmatched junction bases: 9. The CDR3 spans 14 residues. The germline V gene has CDR1 MNHEY and CDR2 SVGEGT. For the CDR3, the DNA is TGTGCCAGCAGTTACGGGACAGCAAAGTGGGCCCAGTACTTC. Protein: CASSYGTAKWAQYF.

V is TRBV5-1 and J is TRBJ1-2, with D uncertain. Trimming left V 4 bases short and J 3 bases short, with 19 bases between. The CDR3 runs 16 residues. The germline CDR1 and CDR2 sequences are SGHRS and YFSETQ. In DNA, the CDR3 is TGCGCCAGCAGCCCCACCGGCGAGAACAGCCACTATGGCTACACCTTC. It encodes CASSPTGENSHYGYTF.

The CDR3 DNA reads as TGTGCCAGTAGTATTCCCCACAGGTCCTACAATGAGCAGTTCTTC. This sequence encodes CASSIPHRSYNEQFF. The gene calls are TRBV19 and TRBJ2-1, with D possibly matching TRBD1 (5 bases). The V end lost 3 bases, the J end lost 1 base, and 10 bases lay between the germline ends. CDR3 length: 15 amino acids. The germline V gene has CDR1 LNHDA and CDR2 SQIVND (reference sequence).

The chain is built from TRBV19 and TRBJ2-7; 9 nucleotides agree with TRBD1. The germline V gene has CDR1 LNHDA and CDR2 SQIVND (reference sequence). The length of the CDR3 is 15 residues. J lost 1 base, V lost 6 bases, and 7 bases had no gene match. The CDR3 nucleotides are TGTGCCAGTAGGATCCAGGACAGGGGATCCTACGAGCAGTACTTC. It encodes CASRIQDRGSYEQYF.

The count of this clone is one. V and J are TRBV12-3 or TRBV12-4 and TRBJ2-3; D is perhaps TRBD1 (5 bases). This CDR3 comprises 13 residues. V dropped 7 bases and J dropped 6 bases, with 14 bases sitting between them. The CDR3 sequence: CASTSREKDTQYF. CDR3 coding DNA: TGTGCCAGCACAAGCAGGGAAAAGGATACGCAGTATTTT.

The rearrangement uses TRBV19 and TRBJ1-1; 7 bases map to TRBD1. This CDR3 contains 15 residues. Germline CDR1 reads LNHDA; CDR2 reads SQIVND (reference sequence). With 3 bases clipped from V and 1 base from J, the junction kept 5 bases outside the gene matches. CDR3 sequence: CASSIPRQGNTEAFF. CDR3 DNA sequence: TGTGCCAGTAGTATCCCCAGACAGGGGAACACTGAAGCTTTCTTT.

The V call is TRBV4-1, the J call TRBJ2-5; no firm D call. The V and J ends lost 0 bases and 5 bases respectively, with 7 bases between them. Germline values: CDR1 MGHRA, CDR2 YSYEKL. This CDR3 has 13 amino acids. The CDR3 bases are TGCGCCAGCAGCCAAGAATTTGCGGAGACCCAGTACTTC. Translation gives CASSQEFAETQYF.

The CDR3 spells CASSQDLMGTDSATNEKLFF. CDR3 bases: TGCGCCAGCAGCCAAGACCTTATGGGGACAGATTCTGCAACTAATGAAAAACTGTTTTTT. The genes are TRBV4-3 and TRBJ1-4, with 7 bases aligning to TRBD1. The CDR3 is 20 amino acids. From germline, CDR1 is LGHNA and CDR2 YSLEER. Trimming cost V 0 bases and J 0 bases; bases outside gene matches: 13.